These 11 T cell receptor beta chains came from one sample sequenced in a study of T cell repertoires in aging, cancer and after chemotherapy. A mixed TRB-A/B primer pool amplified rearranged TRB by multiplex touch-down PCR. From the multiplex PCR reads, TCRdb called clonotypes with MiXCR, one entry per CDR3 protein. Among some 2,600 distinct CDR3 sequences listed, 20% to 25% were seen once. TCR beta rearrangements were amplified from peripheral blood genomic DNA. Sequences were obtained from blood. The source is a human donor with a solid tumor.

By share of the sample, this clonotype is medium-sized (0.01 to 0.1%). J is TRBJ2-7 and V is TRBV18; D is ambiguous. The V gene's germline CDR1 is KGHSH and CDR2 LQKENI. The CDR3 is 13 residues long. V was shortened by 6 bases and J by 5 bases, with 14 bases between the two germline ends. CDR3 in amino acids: CASSQSLGDEQYF. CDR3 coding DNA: TGTGCCAGCTCCCAGTCGCTTGGCGACGAGCAGTACTTC.

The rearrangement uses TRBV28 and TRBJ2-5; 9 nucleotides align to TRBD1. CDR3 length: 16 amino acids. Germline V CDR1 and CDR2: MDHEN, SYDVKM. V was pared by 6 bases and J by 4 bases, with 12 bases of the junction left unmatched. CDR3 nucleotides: TGTGCCAGCAGCCAAGGGGGCACAGGGGGCCGAGAGACCCAGTACTTC. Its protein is CASSQGGTGGRETQYF.

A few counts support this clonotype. This CDR3 reads CASSYSFPGQGALGYTF. The CDR3 DNA follows: TGTGCCAGCAGCTATAGCTTTCCGGGACAGGGGGCCTTAGGCTACACCTTC. J is TRBJ1-2 and V is TRBV7-9; the match to TRBD1 covers 12 bases. This CDR3 spans 17 amino acids. Germline V gene lookup returns CDR1 SEHNR and CDR2 FQNEAQ (reference sequence). Trimming took 4 bases from V and 8 from J; bases not matched to a gene: 14.

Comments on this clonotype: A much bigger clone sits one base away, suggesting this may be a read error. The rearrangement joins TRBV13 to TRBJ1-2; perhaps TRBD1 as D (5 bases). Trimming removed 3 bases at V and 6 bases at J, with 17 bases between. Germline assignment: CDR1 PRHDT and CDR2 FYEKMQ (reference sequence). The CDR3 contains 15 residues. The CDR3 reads CASSFDSSQRDGYTF. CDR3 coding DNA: TGTGCCAGCAGCTTCGACAGCTCGCAGAGGGATGGCTACACCTTC.

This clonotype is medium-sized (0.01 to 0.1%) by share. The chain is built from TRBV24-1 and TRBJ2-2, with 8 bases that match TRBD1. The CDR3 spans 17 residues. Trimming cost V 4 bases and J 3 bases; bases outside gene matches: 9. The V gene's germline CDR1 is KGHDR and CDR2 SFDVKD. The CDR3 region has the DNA TGTGCCACCAGTGACCCCGGACAGGGCATTTACACCGGGGAGCTGTTTTTT. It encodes CATSDPGQGIYTGELFF.

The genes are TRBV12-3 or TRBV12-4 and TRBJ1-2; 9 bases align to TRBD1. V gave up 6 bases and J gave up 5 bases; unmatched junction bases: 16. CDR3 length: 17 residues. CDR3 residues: CASRKVPGQGTGYGYTF. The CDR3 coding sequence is TGTGCCAGCAGAAAAGTTCCGGGACAGGGAACGGGGTATGGCTACACCTTC.

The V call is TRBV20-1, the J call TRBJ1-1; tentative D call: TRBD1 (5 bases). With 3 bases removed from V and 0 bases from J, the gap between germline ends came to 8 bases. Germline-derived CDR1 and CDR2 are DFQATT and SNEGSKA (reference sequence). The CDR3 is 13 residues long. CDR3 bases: TGCAGTGCTAGCGGGGGAATGAACACTGAAGCTTTCTTT. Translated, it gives CSASGGMNTEAFF.

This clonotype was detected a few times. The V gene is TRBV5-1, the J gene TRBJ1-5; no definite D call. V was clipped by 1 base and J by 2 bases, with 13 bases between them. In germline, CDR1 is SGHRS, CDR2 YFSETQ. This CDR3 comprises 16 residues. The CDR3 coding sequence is TGCGCCAGCAGCTTGACCCCCGGCCATGGCAATCAGCCCCAGCATTTT. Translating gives CASSLTPGHGNQPQHF.

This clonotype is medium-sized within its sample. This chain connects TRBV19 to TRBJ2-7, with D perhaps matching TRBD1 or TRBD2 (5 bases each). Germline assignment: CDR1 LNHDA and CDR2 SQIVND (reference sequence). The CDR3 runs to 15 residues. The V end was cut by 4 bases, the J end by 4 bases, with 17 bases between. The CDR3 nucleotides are TGTGCCAGTAGTACCACCCGGGGCAAGACGTACGAGCAGTACTTC. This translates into CASSTTRGKTYEQYF.

The DNA for the CDR3 is TGTGCCAGCAGCCGTCTGGGACTAGCGGGAGTCCCCGAGCAGTACTTC. Translated: CASSRLGLAGVPEQYF. The chain links TRBV14 to TRBJ2-7; TRBD2 agrees at 14 bases. The germline gives CDR1 SGHDN, CDR2 FVKESK. The trim removed 4 bases at V and 6 bases at J, leaving 8 bases unmatched. This CDR3 spans 16 amino acids.

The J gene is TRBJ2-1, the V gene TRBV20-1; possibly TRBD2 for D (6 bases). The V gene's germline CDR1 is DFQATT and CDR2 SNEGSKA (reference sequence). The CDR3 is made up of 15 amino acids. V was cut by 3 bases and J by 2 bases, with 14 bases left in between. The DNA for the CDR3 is TGCAGTGCTAGGTGGAGGGACTCCACCTACAATGAGCAGTTCTTC. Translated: CSARWRDSTYNEQFF.